These T cell receptor beta chains were read from a single sample in a study of T cells in Graves' hyperthyroidism and ophthalmopathy. TCRdb re-called the multiplex PCR reads through MiXCR, storing one row per CDR3 protein. The sample records about 570,000 distinct CDR3 sequences, approximately 14% being singletons. Sequenced input: blood. These receptors all stem from a woman aged 40 to 50 with Graves' hyperthyroidism. Each CDR3 is given with its conserved first and last residue. Fields, in order: CDR3 DNA, CDR3 protein, V gene, D gene, clone size, J gene. A D gene is named only where the DNA matches it firmly. Expanded clones get a size class; other rows say once, few or many, or leave the size out.

TGTGCCAGCAGCTTAGATAGGCTAGCGGCGAACACCGGGGAGCTGTTTTTT	CASSLDRLAANTGELFF	TRBV11-2	TRBD2	many	TRBJ2-2
TGCGGGCTAGCGCGGGATGAGCAGTTCTTC	CGLARDEQFF	TRBV20-1	-	many	TRBJ2-1
TGCAGTGCTAGAGATCGAACGTTCGAAGAGACCCAGTACTTC	CSARDRTFEETQYF	TRBV20-1	-	few	TRBJ2-5
TGTGCCACCGGACGGGCCTCCTACAATGAGCAGTTCTTC	CATGRASYNEQFF	TRBV24-1	-	few	TRBJ2-1
TGTGCCAGATCCGGGACTAGCGCCAATGAGCAGTTCTTC	CARSGTSANEQFF	TRBV2	TRBD2	many	TRBJ2-1
TGTGCCAGCAGCCGGACAGGGGGGAACGAGCAGTACTTC	CASSRTGGNEQYF	TRBV6-1	TRBD1	few	TRBJ2-7
TGCAGTGACCGGGACGCTAACTATGGCTACACCTTC	CSDRDANYGYTF	TRBV20-1	-	many	TRBJ1-2
TGTGCCAGCAGCTTTCTAGCGGGAGATTACAATGAGCAGTTCTTC	CASSFLAGDYNEQFF	TRBV7-6	TRBD2	many	TRBJ2-1
TGTGCCAGCAGCAAAACCGGGACAGGGAATACCGGGGAGCTGTTTTTT	CASSKTGTGNTGELFF	TRBV11-2	TRBD1	many	TRBJ2-2
TGTGCCTGGAGTGTAAATCGAGTAGCGGGAGTTTTTAGCACAGATACGCAGTATTTT	CAWSVNRVAGVFSTDTQYF	TRBV30	TRBD2	few	TRBJ2-3
TGTGCCAGCAGCCAACCCCGGGACACCGCGAACACCGGGGAGCTGTTTTTT	CASSQPRDTANTGELFF	TRBV4-2	-	many	TRBJ2-2
TGTGCCAGCAGCCCGGGACAGGTCGAGCAGTTCTTC	CASSPGQVEQFF	TRBV5-5	TRBD1	many	TRBJ2-1
TGTGCCAGCAGTTTTGAGGGGAGGGAGACTGAAGCTTTCTTT	CASSFEGRETEAFF	TRBV12-3/TRBV12-4	-	many	TRBJ1-1
TGTGCCAGCAGTTTATCGAGTACGGGACTTATCTATGGCTACACCTTC	CASSLSSTGLIYGYTF	TRBV27	-	-	TRBJ1-2
TGTGCCAGCAGCCAAGTTCTTAACCTGAACACTGAAGCTTTCTTT	CASSQVLNLNTEAFF	TRBV3-1	-	few	TRBJ1-1
TGTGCCAGCACTCGGGACAGTCTTTACAATGAGCAGTTCTTC	CASTRDSLYNEQFF	TRBV5-6	TRBD1	many	TRBJ2-1
TGCGCCAGCATGGATATATGGGTTGAAAAGGGAAATCAGCCCCAGCATTTT	CASMDIWVEKGNQPQHF	TRBV10-2	-	few	TRBJ1-5
TGTGCCAGCAGTTTATCCTCGCTAGCGGGAGACGAGCAGTACTTC	CASSLSSLAGDEQYF	TRBV28	TRBD2	-	TRBJ2-7
TGTGCCAGCAGCTCCCGGACAGGGGATAAGGTCTACAATGAGCAGTTCTTC	CASSSRTGDKVYNEQFF	TRBV11-2	TRBD1	many	TRBJ2-1
TGTGCCAGCAGCCAAGTGGACGGATCTGGAAACACCATATATTTT	CASSQVDGSGNTIYF	TRBV4-2	-	few	TRBJ1-3
TGTGCCAGCAGCACTTACTTAACCGGGGAGCTGTTTTTT	CASSTYLTGELFF	TRBV9	-	-	TRBJ2-2
TGTGCCAGCAGGTGGGGCACCGGGGAGCTGTTTTTT	CASRWGTGELFF	TRBV2	-	many	TRBJ2-2
TGTGCCAGCAGCCCATGGACTAGCGGGAAACTCAATGAGCAGTTCTTC	CASSPWTSGKLNEQFF	TRBV5-6	TRBD2	few	TRBJ2-1
TGTGCCAGCAGCTGGGGACCCCTTCAGGGGGCCAGTGAAAAACTGTTTTTT	CASSWGPLQGASEKLFF	TRBV5-6	TRBD1	-	TRBJ1-4
TGTGCCACCAGCAGAGATCCGTCATCCTACGAGCAGTACTTC	CATSRDPSSYEQYF	TRBV15	-	few	TRBJ2-7
TGTGCCACCAGTGATTCGGGGACTAGCGGGAGGTGGAATGAGCAGTTCTTC	CATSDSGTSGRWNEQFF	TRBV24-1	TRBD2	many	TRBJ2-1
TGTGCCAGCAGCCAAGGGTTACTAGCGGGAGGGATCGCCTACGAGCAGTACTTC	CASSQGLLAGGIAYEQYF	TRBV3-1	TRBD2	many	TRBJ2-7
TGTGCCAGCAGCGTAGGGGACCCACGTTTTGAGCAGTTCTTC	CASSVGDPRFEQFF	TRBV9	-	-	TRBJ2-1
TGTGCCAGCAGCTTAGAATACAGTGCCTACGAGCAGTACTTC	CASSLEYSAYEQYF	TRBV7-2	-	few	TRBJ2-7
TGTGCCAGCAGCTTCGGGCCAGAGGCCGATACGCAGTATTTT	CASSFGPEADTQYF	TRBV7-2	-	many	TRBJ2-3
TGTGCTAGTGGTTTGGGGACGACGGAGGAAGCTTTCTTT	CASGLGTTEEAFF	TRBV12-5	-	many	TRBJ1-1
TGTGCCAGCAGTCAGGGGAACGAGCAGTACTTC	CASSQGNEQYF	TRBV4-1	-	many	TRBJ2-7
TGTGCCAGCAGTGGACAGGCTCCCCACGAGCAGTACTTC	CASSGQAPHEQYF	TRBV28	TRBD1	few	TRBJ2-7
TGTGCCAGCAGCGCAGGAGGGACGGTGAACTATGGCTACACCTTC	CASSAGGTVNYGYTF	TRBV7-9	-	-	TRBJ1-2
TGCAGTGCTAGTTGGTCTAGCGCAAACTCCTACGAGCAGTACTTC	CSASWSSANSYEQYF	TRBV20-1	-	few	TRBJ2-7
TGTGCCAGCAGACGGACAGAGAACACCGGGGAGCTGTTTTTT	CASRRTENTGELFF	TRBV7-9	-	-	TRBJ2-2
TGTGCCAGCAGTGAGTCAGGGATAACAACTAATGAAAAACTGTTTTTT	CASSESGITTNEKLFF	TRBV2	-	many	TRBJ1-4
TGTGCCAGCAGCCAAGTCGCCTCCAGAAGGGTTACTGAGCAGTTCTTC	CASSQVASRRVTEQFF	TRBV14	-	few	TRBJ2-1
TGTGCCAGCAGCCTCGGGACAGGGATAATAAAGACCCAGTACTTC	CASSLGTGIIKTQYF	TRBV7-2	TRBD1	few	TRBJ2-5
TGTGCCACCAGTGATTTGGGCCAGGGGACTACAGATACGCAGTATTTT	CATSDLGQGTTDTQYF	TRBV24-1	-	few	TRBJ2-3
TGTGCCAGCAGTTCGGGACAGATGAACACTGAAGCTTTCTTT	CASSSGQMNTEAFF	TRBV7-8	TRBD1	many	TRBJ1-1
TGTGCCAGTAGTATCCTCCTGGGAGGAAGGGATGAGCAGTTCTTC	CASSILLGGRDEQFF	TRBV19	-	-	TRBJ2-1
TGTGCCGGCAGCCAAGCAGGGGTAGACACCGGGGAGCTGTTTTTT	CAGSQAGVDTGELFF	TRBV3-1	-	-	TRBJ2-2
TGCGCCAGCGGGATGTTTCTAGCCAAAAACATTCAGTACTTC	CASGMFLAKNIQYF	TRBV10-2	-	-	TRBJ2-4
TGTGCCAGCAGACCCACCCAAATGACCTACGAGCAGTACTTC	CASRPTQMTYEQYF	TRBV7-2	-	many	TRBJ2-7
TGTGCCAGCAGCCAGTTTAACATTCAGTACTTC	CASSQFNIQYF	TRBV14	-	-	TRBJ2-4
TGTGCCTGGAGTACAGGGATGGGGAATCAGCCCCAGCATTTT	CAWSTGMGNQPQHF	TRBV30	-	many	TRBJ1-5
TGCGCCAGCGCCGGGACGCCGAGGGATACGCAGTATTTT	CASAGTPRDTQYF	TRBV10-1	-	many	TRBJ2-3
TGTGCCAGCAGTGCCCCACAGGGGAATGAGCAGTTCTTC	CASSAPQGNEQFF	TRBV28	TRBD1	many	TRBJ2-1
TGTGCCACCAGCACCTCGGGACAGGCAAATCAGCCCCAGCATTTT	CATSTSGQANQPQHF	TRBV15	TRBD1	few	TRBJ1-5
TGCAGCGTTTTGCAGGGGGCGGCGAATGGTGAGCAGTTCTTC	CSVLQGAANGEQFF	TRBV29-1	TRBD1	many	TRBJ2-1
TGTGCCAGCAGTAGCCGACAGGGCTCTAGCACAGATACGCAGTATTTT	CASSSRQGSSTDTQYF	TRBV6-1	TRBD1	few	TRBJ2-3
TGTGCCAGCAGTTCGGGACGGAAGGGACTGCTCCTGAGCACAGATACGCAGTATTTT	CASSSGRKGLLLSTDTQYF	TRBV28	-	many	TRBJ2-3